The 20 T cell receptor beta chains reported below all come from one sample, sequenced in a study of blood T cell repertoires in COVID-19. Clones were sequenced by immunoSEQ multiplex PCR, and TCRdb holds only the in-frame ones, with some missing. The data contain about 190,000 clones, 75% to 90% of them seen just once; the ten biggest clones take up 0.95% to 1.3%. The sequencing sample was made of peripheral blood. The origin of the receptors is a young man with acute or convalescent COVID-19.

This clone appeared a single time. This rearrangement joins TRBV5-1 to TRBJ2-7, with 11 bases aligning to TRBD1. Trimming at V came to 4 bases and at J to 2 bases, leaving 8 bases not matched to a gene. The germline V gene encodes CDR1 SGHRS and CDR2 YFSETQ. This CDR3 is 16 amino acids long. CDR3 sequence (DNA): TGCGCCAGCAGCAATCCGGGACAGGGGGGCCCCTACGAGCAGTACTTC. This gives the protein CASSNPGQGGPYEQYF.

This chain joins TRBV29-1 and TRBJ2-5; D uncertain. The CDR3 runs to 12 residues. CDR1 is SQVTM, CDR2 ANQGSEA, per germline. Trimming cost V 4 bases and J 5 bases, with 11 bases left between them. The CDR3 reads CSVVWQAETQYF. The CDR3, as DNA: TGCAGCGTTGTATGGCAGGCGGAGACCCAGTACTTC. The full variable domain, with the rest looked up from reference TRBV29-1 and TRBJ2-5, is SAVISQKPSRDICQRGTSLTIQCQVDSQVTMMFWYRQQPGQSLTLIATANQGSEATYESGFVIDKFPISRPNLTFSTLTVSNMSPEDSSIYLCSVVWQAETQYFGPGTRLLVL.

The chain joins TRBV12-3 or TRBV12-4 to TRBJ1-5; unclear D gene. The CDR3 is 12 amino acids. Trimming took off 3 bases at V and 7 bases at J, with 7 bases between the two ends. This CDR3 is CASSFPSQPQHF. CDR3 sequence (DNA): TGTGCCAGCAGTTTCCCCTCGCAGCCCCAGCATTTT.

Here the CDR3 reads CASSLWGDANEQFF. The CDR3 region has the DNA TGTGCCAGCAGCTTATGGGGGGACGCCAATGAGCAGTTCTTC. The chain couples TRBV7-2 to TRBJ2-1; D may be TRBD2 (6 bases). CDR3 length equals 14 residues. CDR1 is SGHTA and CDR2 is FQGNSA in the germline V gene. V lost 2 bases, J lost 6 bases, and 11 bases lay in between.

The chain combines TRBV5-1 with TRBJ1-4, with D uncertain. CDR3 length equals 14 residues. V was pared by 5 bases and J by 0 bases, with 8 bases between. Germline V gene sequence: CDR1 SGHRS, CDR2 YFSETQ. The CDR3 sequence: CASRAQSTNEKLFF. For the CDR3, the DNA is TGCGCCAGCAGGGCCCAATCAACTAATGAAAAACTGTTTTTT. Supplemented by reference TRBV5-1 and TRBJ1-4, the full variable domain reads KAGVTQTPRYLIKTRGQQVTLSCSPISGHRSVSWYQQTPGQGLQFLFEYFSETQRNKGNFPGRFSGRQFSNSRSEMNVSTLELGDSALYLCASRAQSTNEKLFFGSGTQLSVL.

In this sample, this clone turned up once. The genes are TRBV30 and TRBJ1-2, with no clear D. The CDR3 has 10 amino acids. V was trimmed by 3 bases and J by 8 bases, leaving 7 bases between them. Per germline, CDR1 GTSNPN and CDR2 SVGIG (reference sequence). The CDR3 nucleotides read TGTGCCTGGAGAGAGGCGGGCTACACCTTC. It yields the protein CAWREAGYTF.

The chain is built from TRBV30 and TRBJ2-7, with 7 bases lining up with TRBD2. The germline V gene has CDR1 GTSNPN and CDR2 SVGIG (reference sequence). J was trimmed by 7 bases and V by 2 bases; bases with no gene match: 8. The CDR3 sequence is 13 residues long. CDR3 DNA: TGTGCCTGGAGTAACGGGAGGCGATGGGAGCAGTACTTC. This translates into CAWSNGRRWEQYF.

The J gene is TRBJ2-4, the V gene TRBV28; 11 bases are shared with TRBD1. From germline, CDR1 is MDHEN and CDR2 SYDVKM. The CDR3 is 18 amino acids. With V trimmed by 7 bases and J by 1 base, 12 bases remained unmatched. This CDR3 is CASNTDRGRDTAKNIQYF. Written as DNA, the CDR3 is TGTGCCAGCAACACGGACAGGGGGCGCGATACCGCCAAAAACATTCAGTACTTC.

V gene TRBV5-1 combines with J gene TRBJ2-7; 7 positions agree with TRBD2. CDR1 and CDR2 (germline): SGHRS, YFSETQ. The CDR3 has 13 amino acids. After removal of 0 bases from V and 5 bases from J, the junction contained 2 bases not matched to a gene. CDR3 sequence: CASSLEAGNEQYF. In DNA, the CDR3 is TGCGCCAGCAGCTTGGAAGCGGGGAACGAGCAGTACTTC.

This rearrangement joins TRBV6-1 to TRBJ1-6, with D hard to call. CDR3 size: 12 residues. CDR1 is MNHNS, CDR2 SASEGT, per germline. The V gene lost 6 bases and the J gene lost 6 bases, with 6 bases spanning the gap. CDR3 in DNA: TGTGCCAGCAGATCTTTTAATTCACCCCTCCACTTT. Its protein product is CASRSFNSPLHF.

This rearrangement joins TRBV4-2 to TRBJ2-4, with D possibly being TRBD1 (5 bases). This CDR3 spans 20 amino acids. V dropped 1 base and J dropped 2 bases, with 24 bases sitting between them. The germline V gene encodes CDR1 LGHNA and CDR2 YNFKEQ. The CDR3 DNA follows: TGTGCCAGCAGCCAAGTTCTTCGCAGGGTATGGGGAATGACCAAAAACATTCAGTACTTC. Its translation is CASSQVLRRVWGMTKNIQYF.

V usage is TRBV28 and J usage is TRBJ2-7; 11 bases match TRBD1. J lost 3 bases, V lost 6 bases, and 7 bases had no gene match. The CDR3 spans 15 residues. CDR1 is MDHEN and CDR2 is SYDVKM in the germline V gene. CDR3 sequence reads: CASSGVGTGGYEQYF. CDR3 coding DNA: TGTGCCAGCAGCGGAGTGGGGACAGGGGGCTACGAGCAGTACTTC.

The chain has TRBV28 and TRBJ1-1, with D uncertain. The CDR3 has 12 amino acids. CDR1 and CDR2 from the germline V gene are MDHEN and SYDVKM. V shed 4 bases and J shed 12 bases, with 15 bases lying between them. CDR3 amino acids: CASSSQIRHSFF. The CDR3 DNA sequence: TGTGCCAGCAGTTCCCAGATTCGACACTCTTTCTTT.

This chain uses TRBV28 with TRBJ2-7, with 10 bases that match TRBD1. This CDR3 contains 18 residues. The V segment lost 2 bases and the J segment 0 bases; nucleotides outside the gene matches: 10. The germline V gene encodes CDR1 MDHEN and CDR2 SYDVKM. The CDR3 nucleotides are TGTGCCAGCAGTTTACCACCGGGACAGGGGTCGAGCTCCTACGAGCAGTACTTC. This sequence encodes CASSLPPGQGSSSYEQYF.

V usage is TRBV6-5 and J usage is TRBJ1-3; D uncertain. The V end was cut by 6 bases, the J end by 8 bases, with 8 bases between. The germline V gene encodes CDR1 MNHEY and CDR2 SVGAGI. The length of the CDR3 is 11 residues. The CDR3 protein is CASSFLDTIYF. For the CDR3, the DNA is TGTGCCAGCAGCTTCTTAGACACCATATATTTT.

CDR3 sequence reads: CASSPLAVSGTDTQYF. The CDR3 bases are TGTGCCAGCAGTCCGCTGGCCGTGAGCGGCACAGATACGCAGTATTTT. The chain recombines TRBV27 with TRBJ2-3; D call uncertain. The CDR3 is 16 amino acids. V gave up 5 bases and J gave up 1 base, with 16 bases separating them. Germline CDR1 MNHEY, CDR2 SMNVEV (reference sequence).

The chain has TRBV6-5 and TRBJ2-7, with D perhaps TRBD2 (5 bases). Germline V CDR1 and CDR2: MNHEY, SVGAGI. Trimming cost V 7 bases and J 2 bases, with 12 bases left between them. The CDR3 totals 13 residues. The CDR3 is CASKEASTYEQYF. The CDR3 nucleotides are TGTGCCAGCAAGGAGGCCAGCACCTACGAGCAGTACTTC.

This clone was counted a single time. The chain is built from TRBV27 and TRBJ2-1, with a possible D match to TRBD2 (5 bases). Germline V gene sequence: CDR1 MNHEY, CDR2 SMNVEV (reference sequence). The CDR3 consists of 15 residues. V lost 2 bases and J lost 0, with 8 bases in between. CDR3 sequence (DNA): TGTGCCAGCAGTTTAAGGCGGGTCTCCTACAATGAGCAGTTCTTC. Residues: CASSLRRVSYNEQFF.

This rearrangement joins TRBV7-8 to TRBJ2-2; possibly TRBD1 for D (6 bases). There are 13 residues in the CDR3. V lost 5 bases and J 8 bases, leaving 12 bases between the germline ends. Germline V CDR1 and CDR2: SGHVS, FQNEAQ. CDR3 loop: CASSQTGPGELFF. CDR3 DNA sequence: TGTGCCAGCAGCCAAACAGGGCCGGGGGAGCTGTTTTTT.

This sequence joins TRBV27 and TRBJ2-6, with D unclear. The CDR3 runs 13 residues. The germline V and J ends were trimmed by 6 bases and 3 bases, with 6 bases remaining between them. Germline V lookup: CDR1 MNHEY, CDR2 SMNVEV (reference sequence). The CDR3 DNA reads as TGTGCCAGCAGCCCAATTGGGGCCAACGTCCTGACTTTC. Translated, it gives CASSPIGANVLTF.